This T cell receptor (beta chain) was identified in a study of post-analysis software for immune sequencing data. Study information: In terms of disease course, relapsing-remitting, secondary progressive and progressive-relapsing multiple sclerosis were included. Whole-study findings and limits: By F measure, samples from a shared preparation batch strongly co-clustered. Normalized Chao1 diversity in multiple sclerosis patients fell significantly below that of controls. TRBV5-6, TRBV5-1 and TRBV20-1 belonged to a set of roughly 5 TRBV segments that were more frequent in patients than controls.

As for this clonotype: Its cognate antigen is unknown. With a much larger clone just one base away, this may be a read error.

Researchers reported that TCR beta cDNA libraries carried unique molecular identifiers. TCRdb re-called the PCR reads through MiXCR, storing one row per CDR3 protein. The repertoire holds just over 250,000 distinct CDR3 sequences, with approximately 34% as singletons. This CDR3 has 11 residues. CDR1 is ENHRY and CDR2 is SYGVKD in the germline V gene. The V gene lost 10 bases and the J gene lost 6 bases, with 10 bases spanning the gap. The J gene is TRBJ2-1, the V gene TRBV10-3, with a weak D call TRBD1 (6 bases). Sequencing used blood. The receptor was isolated from a girl between 10 and 17 years old with multiple sclerosis. In nucleotides, the CDR3 is TGTGCCACCGGACAGAGCAATGAGCAGTTCTTC. Translating gives CATGQSNEQFF.